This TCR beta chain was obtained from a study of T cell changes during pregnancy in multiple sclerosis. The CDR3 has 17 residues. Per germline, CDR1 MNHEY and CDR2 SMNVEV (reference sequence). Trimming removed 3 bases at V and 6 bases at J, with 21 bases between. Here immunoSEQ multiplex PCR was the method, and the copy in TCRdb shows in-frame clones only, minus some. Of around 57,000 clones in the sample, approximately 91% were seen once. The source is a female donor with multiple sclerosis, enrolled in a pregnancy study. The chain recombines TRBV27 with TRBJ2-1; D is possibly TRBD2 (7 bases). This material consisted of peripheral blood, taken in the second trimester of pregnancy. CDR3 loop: CASSFLRGGSPGNEQFF. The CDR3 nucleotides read TGTGCCAGCAGTTTCCTTCGCGGGGGCTCCCCGGGCAATGAGCAGTTCTTC.